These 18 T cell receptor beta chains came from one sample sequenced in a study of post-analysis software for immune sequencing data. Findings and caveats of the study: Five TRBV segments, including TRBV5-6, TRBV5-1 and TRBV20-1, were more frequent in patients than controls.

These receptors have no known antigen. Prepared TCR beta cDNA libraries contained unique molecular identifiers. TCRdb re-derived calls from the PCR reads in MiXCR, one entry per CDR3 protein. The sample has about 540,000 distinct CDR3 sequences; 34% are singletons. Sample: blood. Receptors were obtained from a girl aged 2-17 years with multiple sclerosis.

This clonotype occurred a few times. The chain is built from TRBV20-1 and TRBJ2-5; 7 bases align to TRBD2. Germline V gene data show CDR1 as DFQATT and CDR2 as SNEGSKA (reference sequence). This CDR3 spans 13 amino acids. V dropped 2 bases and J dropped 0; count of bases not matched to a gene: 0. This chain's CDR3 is CSARSGNQETQYF. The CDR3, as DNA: TGCAGTGCTAGAAGCGGGAACCAAGAGACCCAGTACTTC.

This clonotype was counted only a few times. This CDR3 reads CASSLNTGPGPQFF. The DNA of the CDR3 is TGCGCCAGCAGCTTGAATACGGGACCGGGACCTCAGTTCTTC. The chain links TRBV5-1 to TRBJ2-1; TRBD1 or TRBD2 may be the D gene (5 bases each). CDR1 and CDR2 from the germline V gene are SGHRS and YFSETQ. The CDR3 length is 14 residues. The V end lost 1 base, the J end lost 13 bases, and 18 bases lay between the germline ends.

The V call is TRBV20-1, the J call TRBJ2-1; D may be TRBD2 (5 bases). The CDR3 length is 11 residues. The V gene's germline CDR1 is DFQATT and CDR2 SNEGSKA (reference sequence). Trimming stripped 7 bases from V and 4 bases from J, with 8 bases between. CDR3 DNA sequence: TGCAGTGTGCCGGGATACAATGAGCAGTTCTTC. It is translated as CSVPGYNEQFF.

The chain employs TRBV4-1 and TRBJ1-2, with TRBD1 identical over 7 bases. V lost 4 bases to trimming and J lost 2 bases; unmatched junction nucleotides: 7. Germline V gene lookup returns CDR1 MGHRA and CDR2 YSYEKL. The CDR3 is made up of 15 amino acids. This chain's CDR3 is CASSPRQGWNYGYTF. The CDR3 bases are TGCGCCAGCAGCCCGCGACAGGGATGGAACTATGGCTACACCTTC.

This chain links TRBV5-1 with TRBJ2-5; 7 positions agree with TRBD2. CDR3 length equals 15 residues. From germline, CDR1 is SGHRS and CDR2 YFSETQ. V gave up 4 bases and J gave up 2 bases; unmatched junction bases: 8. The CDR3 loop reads CASSRGGGNQETQYF. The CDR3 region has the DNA TGCGCCAGCAGCCGTGGGGGGGGAAATCAAGAGACCCAGTACTTC.

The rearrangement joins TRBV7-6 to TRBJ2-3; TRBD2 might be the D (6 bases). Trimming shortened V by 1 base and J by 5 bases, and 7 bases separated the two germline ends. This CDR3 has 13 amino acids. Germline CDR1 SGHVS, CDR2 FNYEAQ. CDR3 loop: CASSLGEVDTQYF. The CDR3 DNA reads TGTGCCAGCAGCTTAGGGGAGGTAGATACGCAGTATTTT.

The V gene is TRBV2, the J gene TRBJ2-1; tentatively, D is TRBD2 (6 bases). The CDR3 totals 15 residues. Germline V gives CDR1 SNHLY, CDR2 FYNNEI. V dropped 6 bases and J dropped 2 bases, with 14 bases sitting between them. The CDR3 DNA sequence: TGTGCCAGCAGCGGGACTTCCCCTACCTACAATGAGCAGTTCTTC. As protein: CASSGTSPTYNEQFF.

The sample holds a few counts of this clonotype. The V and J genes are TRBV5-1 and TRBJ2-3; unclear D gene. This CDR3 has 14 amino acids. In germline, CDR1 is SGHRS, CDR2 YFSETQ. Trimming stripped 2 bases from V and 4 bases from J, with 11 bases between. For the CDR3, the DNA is TGCGCCAGCAGCTTCCTCGGACCGGCAGATACGCAGTATTTT. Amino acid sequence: CASSFLGPADTQYF.

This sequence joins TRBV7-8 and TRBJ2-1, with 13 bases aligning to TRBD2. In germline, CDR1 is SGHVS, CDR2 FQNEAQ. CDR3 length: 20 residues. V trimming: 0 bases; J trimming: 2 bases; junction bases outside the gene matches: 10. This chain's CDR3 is CASSLALWTSGGEAYNEQFF. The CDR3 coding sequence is TGTGCCAGCAGCTTAGCGCTTTGGACTAGCGGGGGAGAAGCCTACAATGAGCAGTTCTTC.

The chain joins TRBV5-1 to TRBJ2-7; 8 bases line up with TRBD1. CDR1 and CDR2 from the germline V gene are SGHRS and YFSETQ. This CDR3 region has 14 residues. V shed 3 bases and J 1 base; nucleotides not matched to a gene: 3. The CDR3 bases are TGCGCCAGCAGCTCCGGGGACAGGTCCTACGAGCAGTACTTC. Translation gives CASSSGDRSYEQYF.

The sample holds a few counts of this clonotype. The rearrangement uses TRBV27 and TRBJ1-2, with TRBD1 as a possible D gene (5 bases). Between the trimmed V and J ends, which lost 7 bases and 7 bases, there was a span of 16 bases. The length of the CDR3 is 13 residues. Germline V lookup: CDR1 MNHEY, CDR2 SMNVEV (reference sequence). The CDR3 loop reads CASTPQAGRGYTF. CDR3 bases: TGTGCCAGCACACCCCAGGCAGGGCGTGGCTACACCTTC.

CDR3 DNA: TGTGCCAGCAAGGGCGGGACAGGTGAAGCTTTCTTT. Translating it yields CASKGGTGEAFF. The chain employs TRBV27 and TRBJ1-1; TRBD1 agrees at 8 bases. CDR1 is MNHEY, CDR2 SMNVEV, per germline (reference sequence). CDR3 length: 12 amino acids. V lost 7 bases, J lost 7 bases, and 5 bases stayed unmatched.

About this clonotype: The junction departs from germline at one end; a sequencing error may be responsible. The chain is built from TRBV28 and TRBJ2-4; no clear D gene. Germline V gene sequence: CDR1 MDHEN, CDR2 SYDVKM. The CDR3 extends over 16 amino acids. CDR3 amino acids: CACSWPAQIAKNIQYF. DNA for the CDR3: TGTGCCTGCAGTTGGCCCGCCCAGATAGCCAAAAACATTCAGTACTTC. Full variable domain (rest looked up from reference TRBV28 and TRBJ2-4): DVKVTQSSRYLVKRTGEKVFLECVQDMDHENMFWYRQDPGLGLRLIYFSYDVKMKEKGDIPEGYSVSREKKERFSLILESASTNQTSMYLCACSWPAQIAKNIQYFGAGTRLSVL.

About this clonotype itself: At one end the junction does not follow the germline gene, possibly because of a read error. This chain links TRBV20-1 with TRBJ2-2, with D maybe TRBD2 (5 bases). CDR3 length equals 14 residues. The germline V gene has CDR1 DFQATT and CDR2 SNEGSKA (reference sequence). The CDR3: CSARDNSNTGERFF. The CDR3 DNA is TGCAGTGCTAGAGATAACTCTAACACCGGGGAGCGGTTTTTT.

As DNA, the CDR3 is TGTGCCAGCAGAGCCGGGACAGGGGGCGCAGATACGCAGTATTTT. This gives the protein CASRAGTGGADTQYF. The chain couples TRBV6-6 to TRBJ2-3; TRBD1 matches at 12 bases. Germline loops: CDR1 MNHNY, CDR2 SVGAGI (reference sequence). The trim removed 6 bases at V and 4 bases at J, leaving 5 bases unmatched. The CDR3 covers 15 residues.

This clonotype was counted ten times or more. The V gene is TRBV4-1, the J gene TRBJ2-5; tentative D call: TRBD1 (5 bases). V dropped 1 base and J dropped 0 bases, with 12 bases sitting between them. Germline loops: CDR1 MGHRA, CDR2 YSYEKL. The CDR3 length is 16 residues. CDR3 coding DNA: TGCGCCAGCAGCCAAGGGGGCAGCCGGTACCAAGAGACCCAGTACTTC. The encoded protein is CASSQGGSRYQETQYF.

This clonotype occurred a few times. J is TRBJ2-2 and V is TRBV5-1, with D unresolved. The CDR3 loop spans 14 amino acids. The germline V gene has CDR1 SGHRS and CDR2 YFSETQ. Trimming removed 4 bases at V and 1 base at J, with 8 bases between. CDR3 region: CASSPYKNTGELFF. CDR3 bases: TGCGCCAGCAGCCCTTACAAGAACACCGGGGAGCTGTTTTTT.

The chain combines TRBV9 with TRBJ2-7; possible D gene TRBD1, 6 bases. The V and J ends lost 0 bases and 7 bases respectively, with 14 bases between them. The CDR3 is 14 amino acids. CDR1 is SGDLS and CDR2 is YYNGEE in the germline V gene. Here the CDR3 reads CASSVGDRRKEQYF. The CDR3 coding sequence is TGTGCCAGCAGCGTAGGAGACAGGAGAAAGGAGCAGTACTTC.